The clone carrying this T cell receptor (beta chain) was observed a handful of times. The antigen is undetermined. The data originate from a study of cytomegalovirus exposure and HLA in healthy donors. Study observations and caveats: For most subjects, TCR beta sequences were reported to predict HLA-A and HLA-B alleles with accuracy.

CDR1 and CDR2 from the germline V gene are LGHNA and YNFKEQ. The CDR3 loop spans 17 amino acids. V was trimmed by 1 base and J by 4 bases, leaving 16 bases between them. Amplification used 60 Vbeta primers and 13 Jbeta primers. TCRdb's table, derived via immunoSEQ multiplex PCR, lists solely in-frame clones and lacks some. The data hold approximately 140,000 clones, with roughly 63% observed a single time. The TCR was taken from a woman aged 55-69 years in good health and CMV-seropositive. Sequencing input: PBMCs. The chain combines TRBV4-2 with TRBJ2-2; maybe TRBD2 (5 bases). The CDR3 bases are TGTGCCAGCAGCCAAGTTGCCCCCCCGGGAACCACCGGGGAGCTGTTTTTT. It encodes CASSQVAPPGTTGELFF.